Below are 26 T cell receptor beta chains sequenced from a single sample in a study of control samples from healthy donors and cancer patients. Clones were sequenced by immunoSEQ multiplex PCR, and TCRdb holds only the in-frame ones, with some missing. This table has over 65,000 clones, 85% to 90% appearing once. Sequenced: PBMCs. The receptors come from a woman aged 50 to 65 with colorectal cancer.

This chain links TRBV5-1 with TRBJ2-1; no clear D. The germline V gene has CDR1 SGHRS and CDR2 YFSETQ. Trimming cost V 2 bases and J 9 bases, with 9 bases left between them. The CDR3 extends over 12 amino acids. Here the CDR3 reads CASSFTWTEQFF. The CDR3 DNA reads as TGCGCCAGCAGCTTTACGTGGACTGAGCAGTTCTTC.

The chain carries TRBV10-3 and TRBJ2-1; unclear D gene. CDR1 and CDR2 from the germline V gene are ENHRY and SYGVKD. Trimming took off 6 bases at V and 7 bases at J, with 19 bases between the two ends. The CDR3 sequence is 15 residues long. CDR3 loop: CAISPPGFGVNEQFF. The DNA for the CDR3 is TGTGCCATCAGCCCCCCGGGTTTCGGCGTTAATGAGCAGTTCTTC.

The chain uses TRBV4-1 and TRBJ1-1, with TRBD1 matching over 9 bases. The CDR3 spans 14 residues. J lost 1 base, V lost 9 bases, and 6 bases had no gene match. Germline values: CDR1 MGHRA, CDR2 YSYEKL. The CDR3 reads CARPTGGGNTEAFF. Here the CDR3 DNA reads TGCGCCAGGCCGACAGGGGGAGGGAACACTGAAGCTTTCTTT.

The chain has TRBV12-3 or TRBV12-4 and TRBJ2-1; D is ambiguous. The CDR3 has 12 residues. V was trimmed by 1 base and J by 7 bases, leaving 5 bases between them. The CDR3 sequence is CASSLVGNEQFF. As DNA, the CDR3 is TGTGCCAGCAGTTTAGTTGGTAATGAGCAGTTCTTC.

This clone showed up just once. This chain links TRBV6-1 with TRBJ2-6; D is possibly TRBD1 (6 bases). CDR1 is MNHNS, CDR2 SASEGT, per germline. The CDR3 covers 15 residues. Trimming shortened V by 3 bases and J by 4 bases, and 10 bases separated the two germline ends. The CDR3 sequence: CASSDWGRGANVLTF. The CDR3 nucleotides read TGTGCCAGCAGTGATTGGGGGCGAGGGGCCAACGTCCTGACTTTC.

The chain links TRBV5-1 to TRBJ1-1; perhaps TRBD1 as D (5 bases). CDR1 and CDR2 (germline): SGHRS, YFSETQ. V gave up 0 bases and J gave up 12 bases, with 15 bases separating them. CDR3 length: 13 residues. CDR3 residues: CASSLEDGRGTFF. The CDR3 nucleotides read TGCGCCAGCAGCTTGGAAGATGGCCGGGGGACTTTCTTT.

The DNA of the CDR3 is TGTGCCAGCAGCTTAATCCAGGGGGCGACTCCCTATGGCTACACCTTC. Residues: CASSLIQGATPYGYTF. V and J are TRBV7-3 and TRBJ1-2; 8 bases are a match to TRBD1. Germline V lookup: CDR1 SGHTA, CDR2 FQGTGA. J lost 4 bases, V lost 1 base, and 8 bases had no gene match. The CDR3 runs to 16 residues. The full variable domain, its missing parts supplied by reference TRBV7-3 and TRBJ1-2, is GAGVSQTPSNKVTEKGKYVELRCDPISGHTALYWYRQSLGQGPEFLIYFQGTGAADDSGLPNDRFFAVRPEGSVSTLKIQRTERGDSAVYLCASSLIQGATPYGYTFGSGTRLTVV.

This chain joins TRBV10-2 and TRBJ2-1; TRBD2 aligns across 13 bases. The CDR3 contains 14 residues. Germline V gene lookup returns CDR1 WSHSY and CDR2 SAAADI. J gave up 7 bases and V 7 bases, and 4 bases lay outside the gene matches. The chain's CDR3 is CASTPGLAGNEQFF. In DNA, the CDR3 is TGCGCCAGCACCCCGGGACTAGCGGGAAATGAGCAGTTCTTC.

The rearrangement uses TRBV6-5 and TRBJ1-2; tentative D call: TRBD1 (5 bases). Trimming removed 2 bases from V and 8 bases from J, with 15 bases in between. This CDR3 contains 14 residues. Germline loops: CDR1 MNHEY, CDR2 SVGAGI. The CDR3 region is CASSYGRQGEGYTF. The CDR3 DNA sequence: TGTGCCAGCAGTTACGGAAGGCAGGGAGAGGGCTACACCTTC.

CDR3 protein: CASSTHRDLMGQYF. The CDR3 DNA reads as TGTGCCAGCAGCACCCACAGGGACCTCATGGGCCAGTACTTC. The chain couples TRBV5-5 to TRBJ2-5, with D perhaps matching TRBD1 (6 bases). The CDR3 consists of 14 residues. The germline V gene encodes CDR1 SGHKS and CDR2 YYEKEE (reference sequence). The V gene lost 4 bases and the J gene lost 10 bases, with 20 bases spanning the gap.

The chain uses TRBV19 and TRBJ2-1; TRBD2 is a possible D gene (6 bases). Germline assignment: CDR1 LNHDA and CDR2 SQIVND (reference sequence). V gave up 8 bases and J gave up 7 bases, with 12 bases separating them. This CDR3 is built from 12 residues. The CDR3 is CASLAERNEQFF. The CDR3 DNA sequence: TGTGCCAGTTTAGCGGAACGTAATGAGCAGTTCTTC.

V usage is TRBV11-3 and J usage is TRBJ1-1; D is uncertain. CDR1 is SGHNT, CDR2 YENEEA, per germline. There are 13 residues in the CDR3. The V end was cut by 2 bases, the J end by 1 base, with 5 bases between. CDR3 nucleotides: TGTGCCAGCAGCTTACAGCCGAACACTGAAGCTTTCTTT. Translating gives CASSLQPNTEAFF.

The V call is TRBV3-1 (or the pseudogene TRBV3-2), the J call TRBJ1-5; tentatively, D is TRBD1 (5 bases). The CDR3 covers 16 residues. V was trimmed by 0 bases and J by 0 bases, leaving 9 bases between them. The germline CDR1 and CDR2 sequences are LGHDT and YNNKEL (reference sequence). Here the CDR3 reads CASSQDSRASNQPQHF. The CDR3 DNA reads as TGTGCCAGCAGCCAAGATTCCAGGGCTAGCAATCAGCCCCAGCATTTT.

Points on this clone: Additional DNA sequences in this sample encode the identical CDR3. In DNA, the CDR3 is TGTGCCAGCAGTGAAACGGCCACTGAAGCTTTCTTT. Translation gives CASSETATEAFF. The rearrangement uses TRBV2 and TRBJ1-1; no firm D call. Germline V gene sequence: CDR1 SNHLY, CDR2 FYNNEI. The CDR3 has 12 amino acids. Trimming removed 2 bases at V and 4 bases at J, with 5 bases between.

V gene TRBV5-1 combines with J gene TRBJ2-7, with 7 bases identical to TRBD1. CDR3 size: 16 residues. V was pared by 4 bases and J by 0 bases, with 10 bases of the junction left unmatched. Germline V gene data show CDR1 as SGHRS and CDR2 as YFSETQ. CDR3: CASSPRPGQASYEQYV. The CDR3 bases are TGCGCCAGCAGCCCTAGACCCGGACAGGCCTCCTACGAGCAGTACGTC.

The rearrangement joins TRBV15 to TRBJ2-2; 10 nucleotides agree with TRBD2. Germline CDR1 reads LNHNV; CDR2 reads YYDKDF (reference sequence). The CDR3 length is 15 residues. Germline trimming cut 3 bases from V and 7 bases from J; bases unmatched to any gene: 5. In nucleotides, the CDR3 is TGTGCCACCAGCAGCCCTAGCGGGGGAGGCGGGGAGCTGTTTTTT. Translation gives CATSSPSGGGGELFF. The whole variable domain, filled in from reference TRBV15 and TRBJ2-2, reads DAMVIQNPRYQVTQFGKPVTLSCSQTLNHNVMYWYQQKSSQAPKLLFHYYDKDFNNEADTPDNFQSRRPNTSFCFLDIRSPGLGDTAMYLCATSSPSGGGGELFFGEGSRLTVL.

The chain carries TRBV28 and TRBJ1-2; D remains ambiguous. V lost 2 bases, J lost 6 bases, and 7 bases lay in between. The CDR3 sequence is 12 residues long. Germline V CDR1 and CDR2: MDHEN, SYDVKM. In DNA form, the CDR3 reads TGTGCCAGCAGTTTAACCGAGGATGGCTACACCTTC. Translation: CASSLTEDGYTF.

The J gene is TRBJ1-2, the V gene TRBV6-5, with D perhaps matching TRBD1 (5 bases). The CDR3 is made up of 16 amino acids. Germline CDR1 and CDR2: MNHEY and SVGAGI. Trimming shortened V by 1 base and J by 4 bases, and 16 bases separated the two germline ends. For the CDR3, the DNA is TGTGCCAGCAGTTACTTCCCGGCGGGGGGAGGCTATGGCTACACCTTC. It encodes CASSYFPAGGGYGYTF.

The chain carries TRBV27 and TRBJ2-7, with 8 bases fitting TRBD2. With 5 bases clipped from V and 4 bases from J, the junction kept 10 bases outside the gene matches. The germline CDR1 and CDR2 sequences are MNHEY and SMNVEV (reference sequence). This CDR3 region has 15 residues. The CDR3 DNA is TGTGCCAGCAGTCCCCAAGGGCGGGGGGAGTACGAGCAGTACGTC. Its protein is CASSPQGRGEYEQYV.

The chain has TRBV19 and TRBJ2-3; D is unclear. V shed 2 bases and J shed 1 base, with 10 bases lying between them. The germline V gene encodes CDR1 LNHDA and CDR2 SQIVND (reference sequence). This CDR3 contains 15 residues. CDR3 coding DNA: TGTGCCAGTAGTATAACTCCGTCCCGCACAGATACGCAGTATTTT. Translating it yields CASSITPSRTDTQYF.

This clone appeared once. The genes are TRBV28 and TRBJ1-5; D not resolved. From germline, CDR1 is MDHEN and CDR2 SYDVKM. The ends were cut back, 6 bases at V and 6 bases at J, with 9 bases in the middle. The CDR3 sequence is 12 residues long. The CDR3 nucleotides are TGTGCCAGCAGCTATGGGGTTCAGCCCCAGCATTTT. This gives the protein CASSYGVQPQHF.

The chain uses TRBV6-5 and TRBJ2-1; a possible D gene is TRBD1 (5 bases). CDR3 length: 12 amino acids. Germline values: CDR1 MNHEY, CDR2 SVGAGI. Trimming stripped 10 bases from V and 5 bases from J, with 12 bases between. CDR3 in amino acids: CAIQPRDNEQFF. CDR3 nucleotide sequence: TGTGCCATTCAACCCAGGGACAATGAGCAGTTCTTC.

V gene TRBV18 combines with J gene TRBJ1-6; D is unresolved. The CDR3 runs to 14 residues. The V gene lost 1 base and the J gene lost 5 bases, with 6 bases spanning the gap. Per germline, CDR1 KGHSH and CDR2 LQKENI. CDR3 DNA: TGTGCCAGCTCACCACGGGCCGATAATTCACCCCTCCACTTT. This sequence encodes CASSPRADNSPLHF. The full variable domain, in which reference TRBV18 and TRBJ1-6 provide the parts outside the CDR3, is NAGVMQNPRHLVRRRGQEARLRCSPMKGHSHVYWYRQLPEEGLKFMVYLQKENIIDESGMPKERFSAEFPKEGPSILRIQQVVRGDSAAYFCASSPRADNSPLHFGNGTRLTVT.

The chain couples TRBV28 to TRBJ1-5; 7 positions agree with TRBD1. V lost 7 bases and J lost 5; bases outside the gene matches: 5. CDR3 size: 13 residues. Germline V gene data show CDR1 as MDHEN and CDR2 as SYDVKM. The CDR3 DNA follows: TGTGCCAGCATCCTTCAGGGGGATCAGCCCCAGCATTTT. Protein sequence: CASILQGDQPQHF.

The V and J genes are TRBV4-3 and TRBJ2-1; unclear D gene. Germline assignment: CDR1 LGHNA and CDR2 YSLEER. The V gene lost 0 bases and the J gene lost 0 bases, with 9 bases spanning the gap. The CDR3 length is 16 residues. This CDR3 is CASSQELTSSYNEQFF. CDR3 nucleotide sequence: TGCGCCAGCAGCCAAGAACTGACGAGCTCCTACAATGAGCAGTTCTTC.

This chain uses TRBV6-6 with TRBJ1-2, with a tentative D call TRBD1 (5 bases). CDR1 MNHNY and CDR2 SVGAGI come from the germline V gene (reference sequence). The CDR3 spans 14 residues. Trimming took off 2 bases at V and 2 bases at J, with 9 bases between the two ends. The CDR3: CASSYGADNYGYTF. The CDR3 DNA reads TGTGCCAGCAGTTACGGGGCAGACAACTATGGCTACACCTTC.